This passage covers 31 T cell receptor beta chains from one sample sequenced in a study of cytomegalovirus exposure and HLA in healthy donors. Primers for the PCR totalled 60 Vbeta and 13 Jbeta. Libraries were prepared by immunoSEQ multiplex PCR; TCRdb keeps only in-frame clonotypes and omits some of them. The top ten hold over 7% of the sample, which has approximately 100,000 clones, roughly 76% seen once. Sequenced sample: PBMCs. The source is a woman between 50 and 59 years old in good health and CMV-seropositive.

This chain links TRBV5-6 with TRBJ1-2, with D perhaps matching TRBD1 (5 bases). V was pared by 5 bases and J by 10 bases, with 15 bases between. Germline V gives CDR1 SGHDT, CDR2 YYEEEE. The CDR3 sequence is 12 residues long. CDR3 amino acids: CASRYPGGDYTF. CDR3 nucleotide sequence: TGTGCCAGCAGGTACCCCGGGGGGGACTACACCTTC.

The rearrangement joins TRBV29-1 to TRBJ2-5; 11 bases line up with TRBD2. Germline V gene lookup returns CDR1 SQVTM and CDR2 ANQGSEA. This CDR3 has 12 amino acids. V dropped 5 bases and J dropped 5; count of bases not matched to a gene: 1. The CDR3 loop reads CSVRLAGETQYF. The CDR3, as DNA: TGCAGCGTTCGACTAGCGGGGGAGACCCAGTACTTC.

V usage is TRBV14 and J usage is TRBJ2-1, with D hard to call. Germline V lookup: CDR1 SGHDN, CDR2 FVKESK. The CDR3 sequence is 13 residues long. Trimming left V 3 bases short and J 9 bases short, with 12 bases between. This chain's CDR3 is CASSQSTPLEQFF. CDR3 coding DNA: TGTGCCAGCAGCCAGTCGACTCCCCTTGAGCAGTTCTTC. Looking up the rest from reference TRBV14 and TRBJ2-1 gives the full variable domain: EAGVTQFPSHSVIEKGQTVTLRCDPISGHDNLYWYRRVMGKEIKFLLHFVKESKQDESGMPNNRFLAERTGGTYSTLKVQPAELEDSGVYFCASSQSTPLEQFFGPGTRLTVL.

The chain has TRBV5-1 and TRBJ1-2; D not certain. Germline CDR1 SGHRS, CDR2 YFSETQ. V shed 0 bases and J shed 0 bases, with 12 bases lying between them. This CDR3 region has 16 residues. This CDR3 is CASSLGATEANYGYTF. The CDR3 nucleotides are TGCGCCAGCAGCTTGGGGGCGACGGAAGCTAACTATGGCTACACCTTC.

This clone has just a few counts. The genes are TRBV20-1 and TRBJ1-4, with D hard to call. Germline V gives CDR1 DFQATT, CDR2 SNEGSKA (reference sequence). This CDR3 is built from 11 residues. The V and J ends lost 7 bases and 4 bases respectively, with 7 bases between them. The CDR3 spells CSVGLNEKLFF. CDR3 sequence (DNA): TGCAGTGTTGGACTTAATGAAAAACTGTTTTTT.

This clone was seen a handful of times. The chain links TRBV4-1 to TRBJ2-1; perhaps TRBD2 as D (5 bases). The germline CDR1 and CDR2 sequences are MGHRA and YSYEKL. Trimming stripped 0 bases from V and 7 bases from J, with 13 bases between. The CDR3 has 15 residues. This chain's CDR3 is CASSQDEGFRNEQFF. In DNA form, the CDR3 reads TGCGCCAGCAGCCAAGATGAGGGTTTCAGGAATGAGCAGTTCTTC.

The genes are TRBV27 and TRBJ2-7; 11 bases match TRBD2. The junction had 5 bases not matched to a gene; V was cut back by 6 bases and J by 1 base. The CDR3 extends over 15 amino acids. Germline V CDR1 and CDR2: MNHEY, SMNVEV (reference sequence). DNA of the CDR3: TGTGCCAGCAGGTACGGGACTAGCGGTTCCTACGAGCAGTACTTC. This encodes CASRYGTSGSYEQYF.

V and J are TRBV19 and TRBJ1-2; D remains ambiguous. CDR3 length: 14 amino acids. Germline V lookup: CDR1 LNHDA, CDR2 SQIVND (reference sequence). V shed 3 bases and J shed 4 bases, with 12 bases lying between them. The CDR3 protein is CASSIWAAGYGYTF. DNA for the CDR3: TGTGCCAGTAGTATCTGGGCCGCGGGCTATGGCTACACCTTC.

The chain joins TRBV5-6 to TRBJ1-1; D is undetermined. Germline V lookup: CDR1 SGHDT, CDR2 YYEEEE. CDR3 length: 13 amino acids. V shed 1 base and J shed 1 base, with 5 bases lying between them. The CDR3 reads CASSLTENTEAFF. The CDR3 region has the DNA TGTGCCAGCAGCTTGACAGAGAACACTGAAGCTTTCTTT.

The chain links TRBV7-2 to TRBJ1-5; 9 bases line up with TRBD1. V lost 1 base and J lost 4; bases outside the gene matches: 5. CDR3 length equals 16 residues. Per the germline V gene, CDR1 is SGHTA and CDR2 is FQGNSA. The chain's CDR3 is CASSLVAGTGNQPQHF. The CDR3 DNA reads TGTGCCAGCAGCTTAGTCGCCGGGACAGGGAATCAGCCCCAGCATTTT.

The gene calls are TRBV2 and TRBJ1-5; 8 positions agree with TRBD1. This CDR3 comprises 14 residues. V was clipped by 7 bases and J by 6 bases; unmatched bases: 8. From germline, CDR1 is SNHLY and CDR2 FYNNEI. The DNA for the CDR3 is TGTGCCAGCAAGACGCAGGGGGCGGGTCAGCCCCAGCATTTT. Encoded protein: CASKTQGAGQPQHF.

This clone occurred a few times. The chain carries TRBV6-6 and TRBJ2-3; 14 bases are a match to TRBD2. The CDR3 spans 15 residues. Germline CDR1 reads MNHNY; CDR2 reads SVGAGI (reference sequence). V was pared by 8 bases and J by 2 bases, with 3 bases of the junction left unmatched. In nucleotides, the CDR3 is TGTGCCAGCGGACTAGCGGGGGGCGTCACAGATACGCAGTATTTT. Amino acid sequence: CASGLAGGVTDTQYF.

The chain has TRBV7-6 and TRBJ2-3; D may be TRBD2 (5 bases). This CDR3 has 14 residues. The V end lost 5 bases, the J end lost 1 base, and 10 bases lay between the germline ends. CDR1 and CDR2 (germline): SGHVS, FNYEAQ. The CDR3 nucleotides read TGTGCCAGCAGCCCCTCCGGGGGCACAGATACGCAGTATTTT. It is translated as CASSPSGGTDTQYF.

This clone showed up just a few times. The chain employs TRBV25-1 and TRBJ2-7; TRBD1 matches 7 bases. The trim removed 11 bases at V and 6 bases at J, leaving 16 bases unmatched. The CDR3 spans 14 residues. The germline V gene has CDR1 MGHDK and CDR2 SYGVNS. This chain's CDR3 is CAVAPDREYSEQYF. The CDR3 coding sequence is TGTGCCGTAGCCCCAGACAGGGAGTACAGCGAGCAGTACTTC.

This chain joins TRBV19 and TRBJ2-1; D remains ambiguous. Germline V gene data show CDR1 as LNHDA and CDR2 as SQIVND (reference sequence). The CDR3 contains 11 residues. V dropped 5 bases and J dropped 10 bases, with 9 bases sitting between them. The CDR3 DNA reads TGTGCCAGTAGTGATTTGCGCGAGCAGTTCTTC. Amino acid sequence: CASSDLREQFF.

The V gene is TRBV7-3, the J gene TRBJ2-7; TRBD2 might be the D (6 bases). Germline V gene data show CDR1 as SGHTA and CDR2 as FQGTGA. V was shortened by 5 bases and J by 3 bases, with 14 bases between the two germline ends. The CDR3 runs to 14 residues. The CDR3 loop reads CASSRGGANYEQYF. CDR3 nucleotide sequence: TGTGCCAGCAGCCGCGGCGGGGCTAACTACGAGCAGTACTTC.

J is TRBJ2-3 and V is TRBV12-5; the D gene is possibly TRBD2 (6 bases). Germline lookup yields CDR1 LGHNT and CDR2 FRNRAP. The CDR3 sequence is 13 residues long. The ends were cut back, 6 bases at V and 9 bases at J, with 16 bases in the middle. The CDR3 DNA is TGTGCTAGTGGCCCCGCCTGGGGGGAGACGCAGTATTTT. This translates into CASGPAWGETQYF.

The V and J genes are TRBV7-9 and TRBJ2-3; tentative D call: TRBD1 (8 bases). V was cut by 3 bases and J by 6 bases, with 16 bases left in between. Germline CDR1 reads SEHNR; CDR2 reads FQNEAQ (reference sequence). This CDR3 spans 15 amino acids. The CDR3 is CASSFTGGGHDTQYF. The CDR3 region has the DNA TGTGCCAGCAGCTTTACAGGGGGGGGGCATGATACGCAGTATTTT.

The V call is TRBV7-9, the J call TRBJ1-3, with TRBD1 as a possible D gene (5 bases). The CDR3 loop spans 15 amino acids. Germline-derived CDR1 and CDR2 are SEHNR and FQNEAQ (reference sequence). Trimming left V 5 bases short and J 1 base short, with 12 bases between. The CDR3 loop reads CASSPTARSGNTIYF. The CDR3 DNA sequence: TGTGCCAGCAGCCCGACAGCACGATCTGGAAACACCATATATTTT. The whole variable domain, filled in from reference TRBV7-9 and TRBJ1-3, reads DTGVSQNPRHKITKRGQNVTFRCDPISEHNRLYWYRQTLGQGPEFLTYFQNEAQLEKSRLLSDRFSAERPKGSFSTLEIQRTEQGDSAMYLCASSPTARSGNTIYFGEGSWLTVV.

The sample holds one count of this clone. V and J are TRBV6-5 and TRBJ2-7; 9 nucleotides match TRBD1. J gave up 4 bases and V 2 bases, and 6 bases lay outside the gene matches. The germline gives CDR1 MNHEY, CDR2 SVGAGI. The CDR3 is 15 residues long. CDR3 in DNA: TGTGCCAGCAGTTACGCGGGACAGGGAGTGTACGAGCAGTACTTC. This encodes CASSYAGQGVYEQYF.

The rearrangement uses TRBV9 and TRBJ2-3; D is possibly TRBD2 (6 bases). This CDR3 spans 13 amino acids. The V end was cut by 4 bases, the J end by 3 bases, with 9 bases between. Germline lookup yields CDR1 SGDLS and CDR2 YYNGEE. CDR3: CASSRDFTDTQYF. CDR3 coding DNA: TGTGCCAGCAGCCGGGACTTTACAGATACGCAGTATTTT.

The V gene is TRBV4-3, the J gene TRBJ1-6; D gene uncertain. CDR1 LGHNA and CDR2 YSLEER come from the germline V gene. V lost 3 bases and J 7 bases, leaving 10 bases between the germline ends. This CDR3 has 14 amino acids. The CDR3 sequence is CASSQVRGNSPLHF. DNA of the CDR3: TGCGCCAGCAGCCAGGTCCGGGGAAATTCACCCCTCCACTTT.

This clone was seen once. This rearrangement joins TRBV10-3 to TRBJ2-3; TRBD1 agrees at 9 bases. With V trimmed by 9 bases and J by 5 bases, 9 bases remained unmatched. The CDR3 is 14 amino acids. Germline assignment: CDR1 ENHRY and CDR2 SYGVKD. The CDR3 DNA reads TGTGCCATGTCACAGGGGGCTGGGGGAGATACGCAGTATTTT. Its translation: CAMSQGAGGDTQYF.

The gene calls are TRBV7-8 and TRBJ2-5; unclear D gene. Germline CDR1 reads SGHVS; CDR2 reads FQNEAQ. CDR3 length: 12 amino acids. Trimming removed 6 bases from V and 4 bases from J, with 9 bases in between. DNA of the CDR3: TGTGCCAGCAGGACTGTCCGAGAGACCCAGTACTTC. Residues: CASRTVRETQYF. Full variable domain (remainder filled in from reference TRBV7-8 and TRBJ2-5): GAGVSQSPRYKVAKRGQDVALRCDPISGHVSLFWYQQALGQGPEFLTYFQNEAQLDKSGLPSDRFFAERPEGSVSTLKIQRTQQEDSAVYLCASRTVRETQYFGPGTRLLVL.

This sequence joins TRBV9 and TRBJ2-3; D gene unclear. Germline CDR1 and CDR2: SGDLS and YYNGEE. This CDR3 is built from 13 residues. V lost 3 bases and J lost 0, with 5 bases in between. CDR3 sequence reads: CASSGQSTDTQYF. The CDR3 coding sequence is TGTGCCAGCAGCGGGCAGAGCACAGATACGCAGTATTTT.

The V and J genes are TRBV18 and TRBJ2-7, with 8 bases identical to TRBD1. Looked up from germline, CDR1 is KGHSH and CDR2 is LQKENI. CDR3 length equals 16 residues. Losses at the gene ends were 2 bases for V and 4 bases for J; bases not matched to a gene: 10. This chain's CDR3 is CASSPMAGGASYEQYF. The CDR3 DNA reads as TGTGCCAGCTCACCAATGGCAGGGGGCGCAAGTTACGAGCAGTACTTC.

The genes are TRBV11-3 and TRBJ1-1, with 7 bases lining up with TRBD1. Germline values: CDR1 SGHNT, CDR2 YENEEA. The V gene end was trimmed by 5 bases and the J gene end by 4 bases; junction bases not matched to a gene: 4. CDR3 length: 13 amino acids. CDR3 DNA sequence: TGTGCCAGCAGCAGGACAGGCTTCACTGAAGCTTTCTTT. It is translated as CASSRTGFTEAFF.

J is TRBJ1-2 and V is TRBV4-3, with D uncertain. With 1 base removed from V and 2 bases from J, the gap between germline ends came to 17 bases. Looked up from germline, CDR1 is LGHNA and CDR2 is YSLEER. The CDR3 spans 17 residues. In nucleotides, the CDR3 is TGCGCCAGCAGCCAAGGTTATCTGGAGGGTCCGAACTATGGCTACACCTTC. Its protein is CASSQGYLEGPNYGYTF.

The gene calls are TRBV27 and TRBJ1-5; 8 bases align to TRBD1. After removal of 6 bases from V and 7 bases from J, the junction contained 11 bases not matched to a gene. There are 15 residues in the CDR3. Germline V gene data show CDR1 as MNHEY and CDR2 as SMNVEV (reference sequence). The CDR3 DNA reads as TGTGCCAGCAGCCGTACAGGGGGTGTAATCCAGCCCCAGCATTTT. This gives the protein CASSRTGGVIQPQHF.

The J gene is TRBJ2-7, the V gene TRBV19; 12 bases are shared with TRBD2. V trimming: 5 bases; J trimming: 2 bases; junction bases outside the gene matches: 7. This CDR3 comprises 16 residues. Germline-derived CDR1 and CDR2 are LNHDA and SQIVND (reference sequence). CDR3 sequence reads: CASSSRLAGDPYEQYF. The CDR3 DNA reads as TGTGCCAGTAGTTCTCGACTAGCGGGAGACCCCTACGAGCAGTACTTC. The full variable domain, its missing parts supplied by reference TRBV19 and TRBJ2-7, is DGGITQSPKYLFRKEGQNVTLSCEQNLNHDAMYWYRQDPGQGLRLIYYSQIVNDFQKGDIAEGYSVSREKKESFPLTVTSAQKNPTAFYLCASSSRLAGDPYEQYFGPGTRLTVT.

This clone was detected only once. J is TRBJ2-2 and V is TRBV5-1; 8 bases are shared with TRBD1. J was trimmed by 7 bases and V by 4 bases; bases with no gene match: 9. Germline CDR1 SGHRS, CDR2 YFSETQ. The CDR3 extends over 15 amino acids. The CDR3 reads CASSPSGGEGGELFF. The DNA of the CDR3 is TGCGCCAGCAGCCCCTCAGGGGGCGAGGGCGGGGAGCTGTTTTTT.